This T cell receptor beta chain comes out of a study of early T cells in non-severe SARS-CoV-2 infection. About the research overall: From unsorted whole blood, bulk RNA was sequenced, and the chains remained unpaired.

This clonotype has only a few counts. V trimming: 7 bases; J trimming: 1 base; junction bases outside the gene matches: 18. There are 19 residues in the CDR3. TCRdb itself ran the 5' RACE reads through MiXCR, one entry per CDR3 protein. The data hold about 80,000 distinct CDR3 sequences, with 4.5% to 6% observed a single time. Sequencing was performed on whole blood, taken at baseline. The chain couples TRBV12-3 or TRBV12-4 to TRBJ2-5; 10 nucleotides line up with TRBD2. The TCR originated in an adult who was a healthcare worker with PCR-confirmed SARS-CoV-2 infection or an uninfected control (not recorded which). CDR3 region: CASTLWTSGGVLAQETQYF. In DNA, the CDR3 is TGTGCCAGCACCCTGTGGACTAGCGGAGGGGTCCTAGCCCAAGAGACCCAGTACTTC.